The 10 T cell receptor beta chains listed next were all sequenced from one sample in a study of identical twins. Each CDR3 protein is one row after TCRdb ran MiXCR on the 5' RACE reads. The sample includes approximately 530,000 distinct CDR3 sequences, about 20% of them seen just once. This sample was also put to use in a study of yellow fever vaccine responses in identical twins.

Sequencing input: CD4+ T cells sorted from blood. These receptors all stem from a woman aged 18 to 35 in good health.

A few counts support this clonotype. The J gene is TRBJ1-4, the V gene TRBV3-1; D is undetermined. V was cut by 4 bases and J by 5 bases, with 11 bases left in between. CDR1 and CDR2 (germline): LGHDT, YNNKEL (reference sequence). The CDR3 totals 14 residues. Here the CDR3 DNA reads TGTGCCAGCAGCCCCCGGGTCCTGAATGAAAAACTGTTTTTT. Protein product: CASSPRVLNEKLFF.

The chain employs TRBV29-1 and TRBJ2-5; D uncertain. CDR3 size: 13 residues. The germline V gene encodes CDR1 SQVTM and CDR2 ANQGSEA. The ends were cut back, 1 base at V and 3 bases at J, with 9 bases in the middle. CDR3 loop: CSVEVGQKETQYF. The CDR3 coding sequence is TGCAGCGTTGAAGTGGGCCAGAAAGAGACCCAGTACTTC.

The chain uses TRBV4-1 and TRBJ2-3, with 10 positions matching TRBD2. Germline lookup yields CDR1 MGHRA and CDR2 YSYEKL. The J segment lost 5 bases and the V segment lost 1 base, leaving 6 bases of the junction unmatched. The length of the CDR3 is 16 residues. For the CDR3, the DNA is TGCGCCAGCAGCCAAGGCCTAGCGGGAGTTAAAGATACGCAGTATTTT. Translated, it gives CASSQGLAGVKDTQYF.

This clonotype came up a few times. The chain uses TRBV27 and TRBJ1-4; D possibly corresponds to TRBD1 (6 bases). V dropped 3 bases and J dropped 3 bases, with 17 bases sitting between them. Per germline, CDR1 MNHEY and CDR2 SMNVEV (reference sequence). The length of the CDR3 is 17 residues. The CDR3 region is CASSFLNLQGSNEKLFF. CDR3 DNA: TGTGCCAGCAGTTTCCTAAATTTACAGGGCTCTAATGAAAAACTGTTTTTT.

The chain is built from TRBV29-1 and TRBJ1-1, with D hard to call. This CDR3 has 12 residues. V lost 3 bases and J 1 base, leaving 6 bases between the germline ends. Germline values: CDR1 SQVTM, CDR2 ANQGSEA. Here the CDR3 reads CSVDHKNTEAFF. DNA for the CDR3: TGCAGCGTTGACCACAAGAACACTGAAGCTTTCTTT. The full variable domain, its missing parts supplied by reference TRBV29-1 and TRBJ1-1, is SAVISQKPSRDICQRGTSLTIQCQVDSQVTMMFWYRQQPGQSLTLIATANQGSEATYESGFVIDKFPISRPNLTFSTLTVSNMSPEDSSIYLCSVDHKNTEAFFGQGTRLTVV.

The V call is TRBV12-3 or TRBV12-4, the J call TRBJ2-5; 14 bases align to TRBD2. The CDR3 spans 19 residues. The J segment lost 5 bases and the V segment lost 6 bases, leaving 17 bases of the junction unmatched. CDR3 amino acids: CASSRLAGGLVGRWETQYF. DNA of the CDR3: TGTGCCAGCAGCCGACTAGCGGGGGGGCTGGTAGGAAGGTGGGAGACCCAGTACTTC.

This clonotype was detected only a few times. The J gene is TRBJ2-2, the V gene TRBV10-3; D uncertain. The CDR3 spans 13 residues. V dropped 8 bases and J dropped 9 bases, with 16 bases sitting between them. Germline V CDR1 and CDR2: ENHRY, SYGVKD. Here the CDR3 reads CAILGPDPRELFF. The CDR3 DNA sequence: TGTGCCATCCTTGGGCCAGACCCCCGGGAGCTGTTTTTT.

The V and J genes are TRBV5-1 and TRBJ1-1, with 7 nucleotides matching TRBD1. After removal of 3 bases from V and 5 bases from J, the junction contained 10 bases not matched to a gene. The CDR3 consists of 15 residues. Per the germline V gene, CDR1 is SGHRS and CDR2 is YFSETQ. The CDR3 DNA reads TGCGCCAGCAGCTATAAACAGGGGCCGGGAACTGAAGCTTTCTTT. It encodes CASSYKQGPGTEAFF.

In this sample, this clonotype turned up a few times. The chain couples TRBV20-1 to TRBJ2-1; D call uncertain. V lost 6 bases, J lost 7 bases, and 16 bases lay in between. This CDR3 spans 13 amino acids. Germline-derived CDR1 and CDR2 are DFQATT and SNEGSKA (reference sequence). DNA for the CDR3: TGCAGTGCGCACTTCGGCCCCGTGAATGAGCAGTTCTTC. Residues: CSAHFGPVNEQFF.

This clonotype was detected a few times. The V gene is TRBV12-3 or TRBV12-4, the J gene TRBJ1-3; D gene uncertain. CDR3 length: 15 residues. The V end lost 3 bases, the J end lost 0 bases, and 9 bases lay between the germline ends. CDR3 sequence reads: CASSFGLTSGNTIYF. As DNA, the CDR3 is TGTGCCAGCAGTTTTGGTCTGACCTCTGGAAACACCATATATTTT.